The sequence of this T cell receptor (beta chain) was determined in a study of human T cells and chemical hapten exposure. CDR3 length equals 13 residues. Germline lookup yields CDR1 ENHRY and CDR2 SYGVKD. V lost 0 bases to trimming and J lost 3 bases, with 5 bases between them. There are many counts of this clonotype. The target antigen is unknown. General study points: The number of TCRs over 1 in 1000 frequency stayed unchanged after DPC.

The time point here: healthy volunteer bleed at 6 weeks. Extraction yielded total RNA from whole blood (unfractionated). Individual cDNA molecules each carried unique molecular identifiers attached by the library. Authors' data handling: Samples ranged from roughly 23,224 to 700,000 TCRs, with a median of roughly 93,000. TCRdb used MiXCR to reprocess the RACE reads, holding one entry per CDR3 protein. The V and J calls reflect TCRdb's pipeline rather than the authors' work. This table holds 30,000 to 40,000 distinct CDR3 sequences, approximately 5.5% found once. The V gene is TRBV10-3, the J gene TRBJ2-5; D is uncertain. Material for sequencing was whole blood. The sequence came from a human donor in good health. Some clones in this sample may be carry-over from other donors' samples. The CDR3 coding sequence is TGTGCCATCAGTGAGTCAACAGAAGAGACCCAGTACTTC. This sequence encodes CAISESTEETQYF.